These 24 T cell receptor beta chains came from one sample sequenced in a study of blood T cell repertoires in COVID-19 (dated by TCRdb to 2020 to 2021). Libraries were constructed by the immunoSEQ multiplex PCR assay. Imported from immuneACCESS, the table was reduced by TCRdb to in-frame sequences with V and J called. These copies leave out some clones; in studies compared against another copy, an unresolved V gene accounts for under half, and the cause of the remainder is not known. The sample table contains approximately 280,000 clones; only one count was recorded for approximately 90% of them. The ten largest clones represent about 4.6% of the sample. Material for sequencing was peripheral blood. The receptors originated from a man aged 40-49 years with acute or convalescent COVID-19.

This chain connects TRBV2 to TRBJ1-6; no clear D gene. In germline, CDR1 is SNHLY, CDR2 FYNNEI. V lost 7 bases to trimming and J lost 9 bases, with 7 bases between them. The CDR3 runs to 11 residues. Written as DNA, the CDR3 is TGTGCCAGCAAACTAGGTTCACCCCTCCACTTT. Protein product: CASKLGSPLHF.

CDR3 sequence (DNA): TGTGCCAGCAGCCTCCTAGCGGGGGCCCCCCACGAGCAGTACTTC. Its translation: CASSLLAGAPHEQYF. V usage is TRBV3-1 (or the pseudogene TRBV3-2) and J usage is TRBJ2-7, with TRBD2 matching 10 bases. The length of the CDR3 is 15 residues. Germline-derived CDR1 and CDR2 are LGHDT and YNNKEL (reference sequence). J was trimmed by 5 bases and V by 4 bases; bases with no gene match: 8.

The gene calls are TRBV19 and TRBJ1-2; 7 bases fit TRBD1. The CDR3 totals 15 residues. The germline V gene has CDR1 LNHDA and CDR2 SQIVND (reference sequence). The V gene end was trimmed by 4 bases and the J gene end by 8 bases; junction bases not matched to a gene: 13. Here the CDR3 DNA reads TGTGCCAGTAGTACCTGGGACAGTACTATAGAGGGCTACACCTTC. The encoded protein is CASSTWDSTIEGYTF.

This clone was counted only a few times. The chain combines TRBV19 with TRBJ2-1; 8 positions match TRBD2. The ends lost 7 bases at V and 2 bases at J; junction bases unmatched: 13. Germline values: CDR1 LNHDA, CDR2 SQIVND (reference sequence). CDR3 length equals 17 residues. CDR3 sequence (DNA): TGTGCCAGTACCCCCCGGGGCGGGGGGACCCCCTACAATGAGCAGTTCTTC. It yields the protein CASTPRGGGTPYNEQFF.

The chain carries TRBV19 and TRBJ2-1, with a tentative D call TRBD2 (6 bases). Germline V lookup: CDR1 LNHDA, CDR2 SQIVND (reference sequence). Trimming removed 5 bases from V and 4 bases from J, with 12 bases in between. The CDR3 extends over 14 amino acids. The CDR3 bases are TGTGCCAGTAGTCCTCCGGGACTTTACAATGAGCAGTTCTTC. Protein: CASSPPGLYNEQFF. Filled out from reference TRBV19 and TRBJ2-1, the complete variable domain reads DGGITQSPKYLFRKEGQNVTLSCEQNLNHDAMYWYRQDPGQGLRLIYYSQIVNDFQKGDIAEGYSVSREKKESFPLTVTSAQKNPTAFYLCASSPPGLYNEQFFGPGTRLTVL.

The CDR3 sequence: CASSVAQGVGYGYTF. The CDR3 DNA reads TGTGCCAGCAGCGTAGCTCAAGGGGTCGGCTATGGCTACACCTTC. This chain connects TRBV9 to TRBJ1-2, with D perhaps TRBD1 (5 bases). Trimming left V 0 bases short and J 4 bases short, with 13 bases between. Per the germline V gene, CDR1 is SGDLS and CDR2 is YYNGEE. This CDR3 is 15 amino acids long.

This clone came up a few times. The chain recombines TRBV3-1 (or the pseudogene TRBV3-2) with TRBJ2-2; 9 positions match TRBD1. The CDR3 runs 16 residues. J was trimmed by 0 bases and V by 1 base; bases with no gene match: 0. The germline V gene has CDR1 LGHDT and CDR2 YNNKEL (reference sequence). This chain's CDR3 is CASSQGQGANTGELFF. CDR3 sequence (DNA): TGTGCCAGCAGCCAAGGACAGGGGGCGAACACCGGGGAGCTGTTTTTT.

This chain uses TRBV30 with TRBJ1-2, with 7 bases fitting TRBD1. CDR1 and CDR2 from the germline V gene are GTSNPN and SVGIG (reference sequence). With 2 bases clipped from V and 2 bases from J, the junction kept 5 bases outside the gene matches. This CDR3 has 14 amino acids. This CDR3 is CAWSRTGLNYGYTF. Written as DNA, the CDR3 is TGTGCCTGGAGTAGGACAGGCCTAAACTATGGCTACACCTTC.

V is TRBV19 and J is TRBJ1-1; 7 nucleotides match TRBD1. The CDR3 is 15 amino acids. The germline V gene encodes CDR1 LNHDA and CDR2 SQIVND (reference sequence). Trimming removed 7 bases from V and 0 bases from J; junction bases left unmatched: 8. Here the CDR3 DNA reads TGTGCCAGTATACAACAGGGGTCCTTGAACACTGAAGCTTTCTTT. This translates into CASIQQGSLNTEAFF.

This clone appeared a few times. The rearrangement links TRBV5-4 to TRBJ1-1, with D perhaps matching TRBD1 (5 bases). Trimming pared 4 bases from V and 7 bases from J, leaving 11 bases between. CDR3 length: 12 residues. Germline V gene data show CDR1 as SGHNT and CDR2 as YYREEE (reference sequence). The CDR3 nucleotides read TGTGCCAGCAGCCAGGACGGGGGTGAAGCTTTCTTT. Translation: CASSQDGGEAFF.

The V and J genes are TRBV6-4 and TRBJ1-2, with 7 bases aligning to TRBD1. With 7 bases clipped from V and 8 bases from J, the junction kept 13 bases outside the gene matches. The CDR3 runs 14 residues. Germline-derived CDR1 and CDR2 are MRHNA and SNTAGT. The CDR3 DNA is TGTGCCAGCAACTCGGGACAGATCTCCAAGGGCTACACCTTC. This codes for CASNSGQISKGYTF.

DNA for the CDR3: TGTGCCAGTAGTAGTGACACCTACTCCTACGAGCAGTACTTC. This translates into CASSSDTYSYEQYF. The V call is TRBV19, the J call TRBJ2-7; D uncertain. Germline V gives CDR1 LNHDA, CDR2 SQIVND (reference sequence). The V gene lost 4 bases and the J gene lost 0 bases, with 10 bases spanning the gap. CDR3 length equals 14 residues.

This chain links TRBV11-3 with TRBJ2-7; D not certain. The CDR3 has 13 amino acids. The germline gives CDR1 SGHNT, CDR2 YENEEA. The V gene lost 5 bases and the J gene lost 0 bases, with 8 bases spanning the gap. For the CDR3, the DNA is TGTGCCAGCAGCCTGAGCGCCTCCTACGAGCAGTACTTC. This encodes CASSLSASYEQYF.

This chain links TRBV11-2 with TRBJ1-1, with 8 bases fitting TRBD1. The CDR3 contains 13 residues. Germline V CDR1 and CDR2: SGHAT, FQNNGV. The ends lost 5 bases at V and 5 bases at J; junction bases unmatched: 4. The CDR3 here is CASSQGQVTEAFF. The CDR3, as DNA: TGTGCCAGCAGCCAGGGACAGGTGACTGAAGCTTTCTTT.

CDR3 coding DNA: TGTGCCAGCAGCTTGGTTGCAGGGGGAAGGGAGACCCAGTACTTC. This gives the protein CASSLVAGGRETQYF. This rearrangement joins TRBV5-6 to TRBJ2-5; 7 nucleotides agree with TRBD1. V lost 0 bases and J lost 5; bases outside the gene matches: 7. This CDR3 comprises 15 residues. Per germline, CDR1 SGHDT and CDR2 YYEEEE.

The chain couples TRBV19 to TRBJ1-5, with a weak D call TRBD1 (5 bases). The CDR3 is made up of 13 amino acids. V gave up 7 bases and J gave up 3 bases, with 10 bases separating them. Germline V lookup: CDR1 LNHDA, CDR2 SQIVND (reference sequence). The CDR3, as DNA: TGTGCCAGTACGAGGGACTTCAATCAGCCCCAGCATTTT. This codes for CASTRDFNQPQHF.

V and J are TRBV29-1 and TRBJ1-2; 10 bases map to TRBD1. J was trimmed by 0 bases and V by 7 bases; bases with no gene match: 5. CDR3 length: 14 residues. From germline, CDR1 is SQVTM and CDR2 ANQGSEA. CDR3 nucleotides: TGCAGCGCCCTAGGGACAGGGGCTAACTATGGCTACACCTTC. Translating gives CSALGTGANYGYTF.

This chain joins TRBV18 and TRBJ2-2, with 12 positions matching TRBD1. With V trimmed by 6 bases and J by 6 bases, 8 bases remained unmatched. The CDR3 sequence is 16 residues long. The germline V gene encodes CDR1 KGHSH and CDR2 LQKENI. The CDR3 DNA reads TGTGCCAGCTCGCCCGGGACAGGGGGCGCCCCCGGGGAGCTGTTTTTT. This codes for CASSPGTGGAPGELFF.

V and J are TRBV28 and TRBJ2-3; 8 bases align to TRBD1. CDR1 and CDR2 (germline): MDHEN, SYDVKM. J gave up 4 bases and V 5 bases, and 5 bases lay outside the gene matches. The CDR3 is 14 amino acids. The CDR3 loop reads CASSPATGADTQYF. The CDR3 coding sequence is TGTGCCAGCAGTCCCGCGACAGGGGCAGATACGCAGTATTTT. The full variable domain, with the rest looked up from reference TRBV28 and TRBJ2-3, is DVKVTQSSRYLVKRTGEKVFLECVQDMDHENMFWYRQDPGLGLRLIYFSYDVKMKEKGDIPEGYSVSREKKERFSLILESASTNQTSMYLCASSPATGADTQYFGPGTRLTVL.

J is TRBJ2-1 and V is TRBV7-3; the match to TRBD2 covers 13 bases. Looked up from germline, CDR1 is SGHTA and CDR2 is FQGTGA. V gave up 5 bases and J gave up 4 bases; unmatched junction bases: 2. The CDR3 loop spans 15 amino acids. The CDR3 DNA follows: TGTGCCAGCAGCACGGGACTAGCGGGGTACAATGAGCAGTTCTTC. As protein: CASSTGLAGYNEQFF. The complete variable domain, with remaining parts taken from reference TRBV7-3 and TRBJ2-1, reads GAGVSQTPSNKVTEKGKYVELRCDPISGHTALYWYRQSLGQGPEFLIYFQGTGAADDSGLPNDRFFAVRPEGSVSTLKIQRTERGDSAVYLCASSTGLAGYNEQFFGPGTRLTVL.

This CDR3 is CATSLAPGIGQPQHF. The CDR3 DNA reads as TGTGCCACCAGCCTCGCTCCAGGGATAGGTCAGCCCCAGCATTTT. The chain uses TRBV15 and TRBJ1-5; perhaps TRBD1 as D (5 bases). The V end lost 5 bases, the J end lost 6 bases, and 17 bases lay between the germline ends. Germline CDR1 and CDR2: LNHNV and YYDKDF (reference sequence). The CDR3 is made up of 15 amino acids.

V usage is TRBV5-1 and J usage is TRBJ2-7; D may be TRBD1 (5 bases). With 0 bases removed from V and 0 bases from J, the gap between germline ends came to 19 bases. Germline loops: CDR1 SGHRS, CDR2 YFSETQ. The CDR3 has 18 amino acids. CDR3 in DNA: TGCGCCAGCAGCTTGGATCCCAAGGGGCTATATAGCTCCTACGAGCAGTACTTC. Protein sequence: CASSLDPKGLYSSYEQYF.

As DNA, the CDR3 is TGTGCCAGCAGCTTGGGAGGGCCATCCTACGAGCAGTACTTC. Encoded protein: CASSLGGPSYEQYF. This chain uses TRBV5-6 with TRBJ2-7, with D possibly TRBD2 on 5 matching bases. Germline CDR1 SGHDT, CDR2 YYEEEE. There are 14 residues in the CDR3. V lost 0 bases and J lost 1, with 8 bases in between.

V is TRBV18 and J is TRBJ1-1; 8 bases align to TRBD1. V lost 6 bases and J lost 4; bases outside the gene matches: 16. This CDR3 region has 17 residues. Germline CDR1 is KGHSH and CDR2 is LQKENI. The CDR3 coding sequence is TGTGCCAGCTCGCGAAAGTCAGGGGGCGAAGGGGCCACTGAAGCTTTCTTT. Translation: CASSRKSGGEGATEAFF.